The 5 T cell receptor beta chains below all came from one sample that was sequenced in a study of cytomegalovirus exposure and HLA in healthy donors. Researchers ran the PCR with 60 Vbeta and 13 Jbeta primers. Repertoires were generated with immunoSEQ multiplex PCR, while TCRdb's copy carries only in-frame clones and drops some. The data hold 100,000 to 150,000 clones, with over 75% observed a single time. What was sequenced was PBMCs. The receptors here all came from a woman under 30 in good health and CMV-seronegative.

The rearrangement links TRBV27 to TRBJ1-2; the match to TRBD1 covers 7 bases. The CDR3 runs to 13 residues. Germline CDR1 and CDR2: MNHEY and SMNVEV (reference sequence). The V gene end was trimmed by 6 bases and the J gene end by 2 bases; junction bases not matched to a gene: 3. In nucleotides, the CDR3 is TGTGCCAGCAGGGCGACAGGGAACTATGGCTACACCTTC. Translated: CASRATGNYGYTF.

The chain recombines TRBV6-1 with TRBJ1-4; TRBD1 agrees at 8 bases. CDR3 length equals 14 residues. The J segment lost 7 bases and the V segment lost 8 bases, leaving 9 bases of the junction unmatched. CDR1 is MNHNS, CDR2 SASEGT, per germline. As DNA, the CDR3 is TGTGCCAGCGGCCCCCGTCAGGGGGCTGAAAAACTGTTTTTT. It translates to CASGPRQGAEKLFF.

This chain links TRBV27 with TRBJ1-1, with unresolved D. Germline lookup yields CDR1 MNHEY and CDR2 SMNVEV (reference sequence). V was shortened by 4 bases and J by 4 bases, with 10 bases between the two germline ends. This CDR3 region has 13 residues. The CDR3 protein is CASSYQATTEAFF. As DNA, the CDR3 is TGTGCCAGCAGTTACCAGGCGACCACTGAAGCTTTCTTT.

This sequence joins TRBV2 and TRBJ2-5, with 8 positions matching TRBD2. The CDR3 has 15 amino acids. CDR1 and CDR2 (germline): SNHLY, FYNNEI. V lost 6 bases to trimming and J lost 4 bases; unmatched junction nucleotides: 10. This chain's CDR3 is CASRKPGLETETQYF. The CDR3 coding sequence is TGTGCCAGCAGGAAACCGGGACTAGAAACAGAGACCCAGTACTTC.

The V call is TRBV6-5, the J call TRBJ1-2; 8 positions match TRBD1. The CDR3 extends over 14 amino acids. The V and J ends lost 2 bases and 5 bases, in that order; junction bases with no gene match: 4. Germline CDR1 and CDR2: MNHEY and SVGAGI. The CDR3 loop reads CASSYGDRGYGYTF. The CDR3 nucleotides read TGTGCCAGCAGTTACGGCGACAGGGGATATGGCTACACCTTC.